This T cell receptor (beta chain) was identified in a study of brain metastases from non-small cell lung cancer. Study results and caveats: T-cell infiltration was lower in brain metastases than primaries (P < 0.001). Paired brain metastases and primary tumors largely shared TCR repertoires.

This clone was detected once. Its antigen remains unidentified. TCRdb's table, derived via immunoSEQ multiplex PCR, lists solely in-frame clones and lacks some. Among a few thousand clones listed, around 81% were seen once. Sequencing input: tissue from a brain metastasis. The clonotype originates from a donor at least 40 years old with non-small cell lung cancer.

The CDR3 DNA follows: TGTGCCAGCAGTTATTACAGGGGCGGCGAGCAGTACTTC. The encoded protein is CASSYYRGGEQYF. This chain connects TRBV28 to TRBJ2-7; 7 positions match TRBD1. Germline V lookup: CDR1 MDHEN, CDR2 SYDVKM. Germline trimming cut 4 bases from V and 6 bases from J; bases unmatched to any gene: 6. The CDR3 spans 13 residues.